The clone carrying this TCR beta chain was observed at least ten times. Its antigen is still unknown. Trimming took off 3 bases at V and 5 bases at J, with 14 bases between the two ends. Germline CDR1 reads SEHNR; CDR2 reads FQNEAQ (reference sequence). The CDR3 extends over 15 amino acids. Memory CD4+ cells were defined as CD4+CD45RO+CD25-. Study observations and caveats: Whole repertoires were not studied in the larger cohort, only one V-J beta rearrangement. Tumor memory CD4+ T cell TCR gene usage was found to cluster with blood and lymph node memory CD4+ cells and with lymph node naive CD4+ cells.

After constant-region reverse-primer amplification, full-length variable regions underwent semi-nested PCR with Nested Universal Primer A. TCRdb passed the 5' RACE reads through MiXCR, listing each CDR3 protein once. The sample includes 30,000 or so distinct CDR3 sequences, about 24% of them seen just once. The receptor comes from a female donor with breast cancer. J is TRBJ2-1 and V is TRBV7-9; D tentatively reads TRBD1 or TRBD2 (6 bases each). Material for sequencing was memory CD4+ T cells sorted from blood. Specified subset: memory CD4+ T cells, CD4+CD45RO+CD25-. The CDR3 DNA follows: TGTGCCAGCAGCTTGCCGGGGGCGGGAAACAATGAGCAGTTCTTC. Its protein is CASSLPGAGNNEQFF.